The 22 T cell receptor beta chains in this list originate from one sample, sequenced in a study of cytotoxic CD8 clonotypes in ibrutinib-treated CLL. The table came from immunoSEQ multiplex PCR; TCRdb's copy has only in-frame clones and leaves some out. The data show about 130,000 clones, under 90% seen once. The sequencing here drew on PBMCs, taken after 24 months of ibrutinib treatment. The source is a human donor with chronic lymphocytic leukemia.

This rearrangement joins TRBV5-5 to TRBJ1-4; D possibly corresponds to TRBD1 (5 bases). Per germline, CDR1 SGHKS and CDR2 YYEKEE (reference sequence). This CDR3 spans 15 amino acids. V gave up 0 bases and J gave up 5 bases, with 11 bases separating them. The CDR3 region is CASSLGKGRNEKLFF. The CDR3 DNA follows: TGTGCCAGCAGCTTGGGGAAGGGGAGGAATGAAAAACTGTTTTTT. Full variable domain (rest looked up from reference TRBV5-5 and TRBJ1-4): DAGVTQSPTHLIKTRGQQVTLRCSPISGHKSVSWYQQVLGQGPQFIFQYYEKEERGRGNFPDRFSARQFPNYSSELNVNALLLGDSALYLCASSLGKGRNEKLFFGSGTQLSVL.

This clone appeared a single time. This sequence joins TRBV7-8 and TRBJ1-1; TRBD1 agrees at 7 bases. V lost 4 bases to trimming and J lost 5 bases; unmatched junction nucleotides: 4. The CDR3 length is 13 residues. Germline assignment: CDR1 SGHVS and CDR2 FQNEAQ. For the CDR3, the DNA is TGTGCCAGCAGCTACGCGACAGGGACTGAAGCTTTCTTT. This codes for CASSYATGTEAFF.

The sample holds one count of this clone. The CDR3 spells CASSEGFNYGYTF. The CDR3 nucleotides read TGTGCCAGTAGCGAAGGGTTTAACTATGGCTACACCTTC. The chain employs TRBV19 and TRBJ1-2; no definite D call. The CDR3 covers 13 residues. The germline CDR1 and CDR2 sequences are LNHDA and SQIVND (reference sequence). With 6 bases removed from V and 1 base from J, the gap between germline ends came to 9 bases.

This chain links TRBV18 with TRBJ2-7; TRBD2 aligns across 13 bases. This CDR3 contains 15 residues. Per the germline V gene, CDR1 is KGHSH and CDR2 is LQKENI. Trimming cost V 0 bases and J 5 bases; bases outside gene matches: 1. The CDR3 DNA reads TGTGCCAGCTCACCACCGGGACTAGCGGGGAACGAGCAGTACTTC. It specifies CASSPPGLAGNEQYF.

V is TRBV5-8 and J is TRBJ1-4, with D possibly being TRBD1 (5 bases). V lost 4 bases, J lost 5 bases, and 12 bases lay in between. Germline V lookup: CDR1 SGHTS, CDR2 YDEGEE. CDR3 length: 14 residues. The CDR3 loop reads CASSGGRGNEKLFF. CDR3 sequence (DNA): TGTGCCAGCAGCGGAGGACGGGGGAATGAAAAACTGTTTTTT.

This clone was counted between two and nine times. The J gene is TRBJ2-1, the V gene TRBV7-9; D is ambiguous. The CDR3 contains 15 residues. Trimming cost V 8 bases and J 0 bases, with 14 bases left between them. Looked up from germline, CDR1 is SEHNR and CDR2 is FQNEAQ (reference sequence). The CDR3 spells CASGLGFSSYNEQFF. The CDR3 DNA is TGTGCCAGCGGGCTGGGGTTTAGCTCCTACAATGAGCAGTTCTTC.

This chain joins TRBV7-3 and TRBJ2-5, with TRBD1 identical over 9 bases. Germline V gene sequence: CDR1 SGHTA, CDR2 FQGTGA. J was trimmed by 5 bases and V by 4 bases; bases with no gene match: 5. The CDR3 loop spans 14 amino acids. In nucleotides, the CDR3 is TGTGCCAGCAGCTCACAAGGACAGGGGGAGACCCAGTACTTC. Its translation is CASSSQGQGETQYF.

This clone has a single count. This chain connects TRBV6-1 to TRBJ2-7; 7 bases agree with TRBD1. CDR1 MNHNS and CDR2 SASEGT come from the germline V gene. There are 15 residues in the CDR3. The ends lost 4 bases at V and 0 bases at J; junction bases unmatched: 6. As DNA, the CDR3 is TGTGCCAGCAGTGCGGGACAGCCGATCTCCTACGAGCAGTACTTC. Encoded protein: CASSAGQPISYEQYF.

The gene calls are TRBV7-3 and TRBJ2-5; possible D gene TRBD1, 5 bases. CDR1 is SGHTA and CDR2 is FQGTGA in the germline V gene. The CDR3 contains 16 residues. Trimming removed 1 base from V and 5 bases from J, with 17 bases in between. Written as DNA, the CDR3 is TGTGCCAGCAGCTTAAGATCAAGGGGCGCCGGGGAGACCCAGTACTTC. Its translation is CASSLRSRGAGETQYF.

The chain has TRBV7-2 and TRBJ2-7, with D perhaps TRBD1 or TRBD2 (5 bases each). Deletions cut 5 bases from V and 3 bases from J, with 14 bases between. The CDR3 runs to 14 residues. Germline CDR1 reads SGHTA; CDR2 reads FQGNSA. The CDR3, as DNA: TGTGCCAGCAGCCCCCGGGACCCCAACTACGAGCAGTACTTC. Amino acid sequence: CASSPRDPNYEQYF.

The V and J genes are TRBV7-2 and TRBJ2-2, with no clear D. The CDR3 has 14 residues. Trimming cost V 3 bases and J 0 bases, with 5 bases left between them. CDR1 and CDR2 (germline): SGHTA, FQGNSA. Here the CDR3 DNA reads TGTGCCAGCAGCTTTGTCTCGAACACCGGGGAGCTGTTTTTT. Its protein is CASSFVSNTGELFF.

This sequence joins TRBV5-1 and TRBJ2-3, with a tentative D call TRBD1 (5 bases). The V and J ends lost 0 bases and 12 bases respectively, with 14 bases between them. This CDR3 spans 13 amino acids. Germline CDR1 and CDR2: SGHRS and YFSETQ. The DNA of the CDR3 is TGCGCCAGCAGCTTGGAGGGCAGGGTGTATCAGTATTTT. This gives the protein CASSLEGRVYQYF.

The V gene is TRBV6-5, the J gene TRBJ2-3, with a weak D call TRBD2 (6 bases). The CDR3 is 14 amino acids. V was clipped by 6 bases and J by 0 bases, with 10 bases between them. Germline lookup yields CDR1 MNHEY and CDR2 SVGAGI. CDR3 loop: CASRRERSTDTQYF. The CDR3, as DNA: TGTGCCAGCAGACGGGAGCGAAGCACAGATACGCAGTATTTT.

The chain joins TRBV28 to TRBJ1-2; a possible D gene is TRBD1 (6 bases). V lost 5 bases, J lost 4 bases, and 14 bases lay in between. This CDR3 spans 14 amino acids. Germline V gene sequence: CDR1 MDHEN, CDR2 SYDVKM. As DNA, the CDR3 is TGTGCCAGCAGTAGGGGGATCGTGGCCTATGGCTACACCTTC. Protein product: CASSRGIVAYGYTF.

The CDR3 sequence: CASRWGGNTEAFF. The CDR3 coding sequence is TGCGCCAGCAGGTGGGGCGGGAACACTGAAGCTTTCTTT. The V gene is TRBV10-2, the J gene TRBJ1-1, with D perhaps TRBD1 (5 bases). Trimming shortened V by 6 bases and J by 1 base, and 9 bases separated the two germline ends. Per the germline V gene, CDR1 is WSHSY and CDR2 is SAAADI. CDR3 length: 13 amino acids.

CDR3 bases: TGTGCCAGCAGTGAAGGGTTCGGGCTCTCCCAGCCCCAGCATTTT. Its translation is CASSEGFGLSQPQHF. The chain joins TRBV2 to TRBJ1-5, with D hard to call. Trimming left V 1 base short and J 7 bases short, with 14 bases between. CDR1 is SNHLY, CDR2 FYNNEI, per germline. This CDR3 comprises 15 residues.

This CDR3 is CASSPALSSYNEQFF. CDR3 nucleotides: TGTGCCAGCAGTCCGGCGCTAAGCTCCTACAATGAGCAGTTCTTC. The V call is TRBV6-5, the J call TRBJ2-1, with D uncertain. V dropped 5 bases and J dropped 0 bases, with 11 bases sitting between them. CDR3 length equals 15 residues. CDR1 is MNHEY and CDR2 is SVGAGI in the germline V gene.

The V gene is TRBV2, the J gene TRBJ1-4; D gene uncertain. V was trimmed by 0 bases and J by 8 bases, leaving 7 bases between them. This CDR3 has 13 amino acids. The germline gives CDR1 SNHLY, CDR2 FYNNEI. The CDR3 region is CASSEARREKLFF. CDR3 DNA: TGTGCCAGCAGTGAAGCGAGGCGGGAAAAACTGTTTTTT.

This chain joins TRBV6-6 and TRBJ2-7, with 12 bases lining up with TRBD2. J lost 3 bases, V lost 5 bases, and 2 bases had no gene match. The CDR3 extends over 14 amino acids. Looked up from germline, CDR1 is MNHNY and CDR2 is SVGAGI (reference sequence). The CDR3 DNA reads TGTGCCAGCAGTAGGACTAGCGGGGACTACGAGCAGTACTTC. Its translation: CASSRTSGDYEQYF.

CDR3 protein: CASRINDRVQTSPLHF. The CDR3 DNA is TGTGCCAGCAGGATAAACGACAGGGTACAGACTTCACCCCTCCACTTT. This chain connects TRBV28 to TRBJ1-6; 7 bases line up with TRBD1. This CDR3 has 16 amino acids. Trimming removed 6 bases from V and 9 bases from J; junction bases left unmatched: 14. Germline lookup yields CDR1 MDHEN and CDR2 SYDVKM.

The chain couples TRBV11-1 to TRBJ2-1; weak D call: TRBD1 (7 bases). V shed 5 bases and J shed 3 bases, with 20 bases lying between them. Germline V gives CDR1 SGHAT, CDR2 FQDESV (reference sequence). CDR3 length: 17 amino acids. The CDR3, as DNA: TGTGCCAGCAGCCCGTTGCGGGCGGGGACAGTCTACAATGAGCAGTTCTTC. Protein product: CASSPLRAGTVYNEQFF.

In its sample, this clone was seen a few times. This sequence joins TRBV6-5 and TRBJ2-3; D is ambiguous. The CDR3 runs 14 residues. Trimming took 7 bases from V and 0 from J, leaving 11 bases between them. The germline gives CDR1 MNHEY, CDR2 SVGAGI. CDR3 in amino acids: CASNGQSSTDTQYF. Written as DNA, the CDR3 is TGTGCCAGCAATGGTCAGTCTAGCACAGATACGCAGTATTTT.